This is a list of T cell receptor beta chains from one sample in a study of OX40 agonist ivuxolimab in advanced cancers. Clones were read by immunoSEQ multiplex PCR, and TCRdb kept only the in-frame ones, dropping some. The table shows about 48,000 clones, with around nine tenths occurring only once. The source material was CD4+ or CD8+ T cells sorted from blood, sampled in a trial of the OX40 agonist ivuxolimab. These receptor sequences come from an adult with an advanced solid tumor such as melanoma, head and neck, liver or kidney cancer. The CDR3 runs from the conserved cysteine through the conserved F or W. D genes are given only for firm matches. Expanded clones get a size class; other rows say once, few or many, or leave the size out.

d_call j_call clone_size v_call cdr3_length cdr3_nt cdr3_aa
TRBD1 TRBJ2-7 . TRBV10-2 14 TGCGCCAGCAGTGAACAGGGGATTCAATACGAGCAGTACTTC CASSEQGIQYEQYF
. TRBJ2-6 . TRBV4-3 15 TGCGCCAGCAGCCAAGAATCAGCTGGGGCCAACGTCCTGACTTTC CASSQESAGANVLTF
. TRBJ1-5 . TRBV11-2 13 TGTGCCAGCTCGCAAGGGGTTGGTCAGCCCCAGCATTTT CASSQGVGQPQHF
TRBD2 TRBJ2-1 . TRBV4-2 18 TGTGCCAGCAGCCAAGAGACTAGCGGGGGGTACGCGGTCTATGAGCAGTTCTTC CASSQETSGGYAVYEQFF
TRBD2 TRBJ2-5 . TRBV28 16 TGTGCCAGCAGTTTACTTAGCGGGGGGGATCAAGAGACCCAGTACTTC CASSLLSGGDQETQYF
TRBD1 TRBJ1-1 . TRBV5-1 13 TGCGCCAGCAACCGGGACAGGGGGAAAGAAGCTTTCTTT CASNRDRGKEAFF
. TRBJ2-2 . TRBV7-2 16 TGTGCCAGCAGCTTAGAGGTTGGGGGGGCGGCCGGGGAGCTGTTTTTT CASSLEVGGAAGELFF
. TRBJ1-5 few TRBV28 14 TGTGCCAGCAGTTTAGCGGTTAGCAATCAGCCCCAGCATTTT CASSLAVSNQPQHF
. TRBJ1-4 . TRBV5-4 13 TGTGCCAGCAGCTTGGTGGCTAATGAAAAACTGTTTTTT CASSLVANEKLFF
. TRBJ2-7 once TRBV7-8 11 TGTGCCAGCAGCTCTAACTACGAGCAGTACTTC CASSSNYEQYF
. TRBJ2-5 . TRBV5-5 16 TGTGCCAGCAGCTTGGTTTGGTACAGAGACCAAGAGACCCAGTACTTC CASSLVWYRDQETQYF
. TRBJ2-7 . TRBV2 14 TGTGCCAGCAGTGTTTCGGGGAGTTTGTACGAGCAGTACTTC CASSVSGSLYEQYF
TRBD1 TRBJ1-5 . TRBV28 19 TGTGCCAGCAGTTCCCTCCACGGGACAGGGGAGGTAGTGGGTCAGCCCCAGCATTTT CASSSLHGTGEVVGQPQHF
TRBD1 TRBJ1-2 . TRBV9 14 TGTGCCAGCAGTCCGACAGGGCTTAACTATGGCTACACCTTC CASSPTGLNYGYTF
. TRBJ1-2 . TRBV19 10 TGTGCCAGGGGGGGCTATGGCTACACCTTC CARGGYGYTF
. TRBJ1-2 . TRBV29-1 12 TGCAGCGTAAACCTACGAGCCGATGGCTACACCTTC CSVNLRADGYTF
TRBD1 TRBJ1-1 . TRBV27 13 TGTGCCAGCAGTTCAGGGGGGAACACTGAAGCTTTCTTT CASSSGGNTEAFF
TRBD1 TRBJ2-1 . TRBV4-1 15 TGCGCCAGCAGCCAAGTGGCAGGGGGCGGGAATGAGCAGTTCTTC CASSQVAGGGNEQFF
. TRBJ1-4 . TRBV7-6 12 TGTGCCAGCAGCTTATCCGCTGAAAAACTGTTTTTT CASSLSAEKLFF
TRBD2 TRBJ2-5 . TRBV4-2 18 TGTGCCAGCAGCATTTGGCCTGGGACTAGCGGCGGCCGGGGGACCCAGTACTTC CASSIWPGTSGGRGTQYF
. TRBJ2-5 . TRBV13 12 TGTGCCAGCAGCTTCGGACTTGAGACCCAGTACTTC CASSFGLETQYF
. TRBJ2-1 . TRBV13 15 TGTGCCAGCAGCTTTAGAGAGGAAGGGTACAATGAGCAGTTCTTC CASSFREEGYNEQFF
. TRBJ2-7 . TRBV13 13 TGTGCCAGCAGCCCACGAACGGAGGACGAGCAGTACTTC CASSPRTEDEQYF
. TRBJ1-1 . TRBV2 12 TGTGCCAGCAGTTGGGGGGACACTGAAGCTTTCTTT CASSWGDTEAFF
. TRBJ2-2 . TRBV4-2 12 TGTGCCAGCGGTTATAACACCGGGGAGCTGTTTTTT CASGYNTGELFF
. TRBJ2-4 . TRBV29-1 16 TGCAGCGTTGAAGATCTCCGATACGGGGACATTCCCATTCAGTACTTC CSVEDLRYGDIPIQYF
. TRBJ1-4 . TRBV5-1 14 TGCGCCAGCAGCTTGGAGGCAGGGCATGAAAAACTGTTTTTT CASSLEAGHEKLFF
TRBD1 TRBJ1-1 . TRBV9 16 TGTGCCAGCAGCGAGGGAACGGGACAGGGTATGACTGAAGCTTTCTTT CASSEGTGQGMTEAFF
. TRBJ2-7 . TRBV5-4 14 TGTGCCAGCAGGCAAAATGGTGGGGCGGAAGAGCAGTACTTC CASRQNGGAEEQYF
. TRBJ2-7 once TRBV28 13 TGTGCCAGCACCCTCCACCGATCCTACGAGCAGTACTTC CASTLHRSYEQYF
. TRBJ1-1 . TRBV30 11 TGTGCCTGGGCCTGGAACACTGAAGCTTTCTTT CAWAWNTEAFF
TRBD1 TRBJ2-7 . TRBV9 15 TGTGCCAGCAGCGTAGCTCCGGGACAGACTTACGAGCAGTACTTC CASSVAPGQTYEQYF
TRBD2 TRBJ2-3 . TRBV27 15 TGTGCCAGCAGTGCCCTAGCGGGGGAGGCAGATACGCAGTATTTT CASSALAGEADTQYF
. TRBJ1-1 once TRBV7-9 13 TGTGCCAGCAGCTCAGACAGGAACACTGAAGCTTTCTTT CASSSDRNTEAFF
TRBD1 TRBJ1-6 few TRBV11-2 17 TGTGCCAGCAGCTGGACCTGGACAGGGAAAGGGGATTCACCCCTCCACTTT CASSWTWTGKGDSPLHF
. TRBJ1-1 . TRBV19 13 TGTGCCAGTAGTACCGACACGAACACTGAAGCTTTCTTT CASSTDTNTEAFF
. TRBJ2-2 . TRBV25-1 13 TGTGCCAGCAGTCCCCGGAACACCGGGGAGCTGTTTTTT CASSPRNTGELFF
. TRBJ1-1 . TRBV6-5 11 TGTGCCAGCAGTAAGGGGGGTGAAGCTTTCTTT CASSKGGEAFF
. TRBJ1-2 once TRBV4-1 15 TGCGCCAGCAGCCAAGATGGGCAGGGAAGAAGAGGCTACACCTTC CASSQDGQGRRGYTF
TRBD2 TRBJ2-1 . TRBV2 15 TGTGCCAGCAGTCTAGCGGGGGGAAGCTACAATGAGCAGTTCTTC CASSLAGGSYNEQFF
. TRBJ1-2 . TRBV7-6 14 TGTGCCAGCAGCTTAGGTGGGGGCGACTATGGCTACACCTTC CASSLGGGDYGYTF
TRBD1 TRBJ2-7 . TRBV6-5 16 TGTGCCAGCAGTTACTCTCCTCGGGACAGCCTTTACGAGCAGTACTTC CASSYSPRDSLYEQYF
. TRBJ1-2 once TRBV7-9 14 TGTGCCAGCAGCTTAGACCCAGCTAACTATGGCTACACCTTC CASSLDPANYGYTF
TRBD1 TRBJ2-7 . TRBV27 14 TGTGCCAGCACAAGCGTAGACAGGGTCGGCGAGCAGTACTTC CASTSVDRVGEQYF
. TRBJ2-2 many TRBV4-3 16 TGCGCCAGCAGCCAAGAAGGCGGCGCGAACACCGGGGAGCTGTTTTTT CASSQEGGANTGELFF
. TRBJ1-6 . TRBV7-9 12 TGTGCCAGCAGCTTGGGCCAGTCACCCCTCCACTTT CASSLGQSPLHF
. TRBJ2-1 . TRBV27 13 TGTGCCAGCAGTTGGGGCTCCTACAATGAGCAGTTCTTC CASSWGSYNEQFF